These T cell receptor beta chains were read from a single sample in a study of T cell responses to AZD1222 COVID-19 vaccine. Method: immunoSEQ multiplex PCR; TCRdb's copy keeps in-frame clones and lacks some. The table lists 150,000 to 200,000 clones, around nine tenths of them singletons, with 1.5% in the top ten. Sample: peripheral blood, taken on day 0 of AZD1222 vaccination. The source of these receptors is an adult in good health. The CDR3 runs from the conserved cysteine through the conserved F or W.

V | CDR3
TRBV10-2 | CASSSPGTEKLFF
TRBV19 | CASSDRAWAVSSSYEQYF
TRBV2 | CASTKTTGQGGAAFF
TRBV5-5 | CASSLEATNEKLFF
TRBV6-5 | CASRTAGNTIYF
TRBV7-2 | CASSLQGGSGNTIYF
TRBV28 | CASSWAWGSNQPQHF
TRBV15 | CATSREGWGDGPKVGNTIYF
TRBV6-5 | CASRVTNNYGYTF
TRBV6-1 | CASSEGGYEQYF
TRBV9 | CASSVEPVNTEAFF
TRBV7-2 | CASSLGGQGARGEAFF
TRBV9 | CASRNIGPYGYTF
TRBV5-1 | CASSNTQGASGYGYTF
TRBV7-3 | CARPPRDRAIETQYF
TRBV7-2 | CASSFGVDGYTF
TRBV5-8 | CASSLGQGGYYGYTF
TRBV2 | CARKTALEAFF
TRBV18 | CASSTDRGGNQPQHF
TRBV6-5 | CASQTGGRKQYF
TRBV28 | CASSRTGEHTEAFF
TRBV28 | CASSLLLKGRYNYGYTF
TRBV3-1/TRBV3-2 | CASSQGRGRKSYNEQFF
TRBV27 | CASSSITGGADYEQYF
TRBV11-2 | CASSRDRDEQYF
TRBV30 | CAWSSGGRETQYF
TRBV18 | CASSTTPVGGYTF
TRBV18 | CASSRAGGHNQPQHF
TRBV6-2/TRBV6-3 | CASSSRVLGEQYF
TRBV11-2 | CASSLKRGPQKWPQHF
TRBV4-1 | CASSQIGTGELFF
TRBV6-1 | CASSDPTGGNGYTF
TRBV5-6 | CASSLTGSGNTEAFF
TRBV11-3 | CASSFSGGGNTIYF
TRBV6-6 | CASSTSGTGNEQYF
TRBV7-3 | CASSPEGQGAEAFF
TRBV10-3 | CAIRGFGNTIYF
TRBV6-4 | CASSAIWNTGELFF
TRBV12-3/TRBV12-4 | CASSLQSDTQYF
TRBV5-6 | CASRAWGGYGYTF
TRBV19 | CASSSGATYEQYF
TRBV9 | CASRELGHTGELFF
TRBV28 | CASSLRGSEAFF
TRBV28 | CASSFTSRGPQSPLHF
TRBV30 | CAWSPRGEQYF
TRBV4-1 | CASSQVQGQGRDTQYF
TRBV9 | CASSVVSGTDYHNEQFF
TRBV19 | CASSLQGFGGYTF
TRBV7-9 | CASSLQGSGTNEKLFF
TRBV15 | CATSIRDQPQHF
TRBV5-3 | CARSPGQSSYEQYF
TRBV28 | CASSPTGGHGYTF
TRBV11-2 | CASNRGNPHPFYGYTF
TRBV15 | CATSRDPGLNTEAFF
TRBV5-5 | CASSLGRTYEQYF